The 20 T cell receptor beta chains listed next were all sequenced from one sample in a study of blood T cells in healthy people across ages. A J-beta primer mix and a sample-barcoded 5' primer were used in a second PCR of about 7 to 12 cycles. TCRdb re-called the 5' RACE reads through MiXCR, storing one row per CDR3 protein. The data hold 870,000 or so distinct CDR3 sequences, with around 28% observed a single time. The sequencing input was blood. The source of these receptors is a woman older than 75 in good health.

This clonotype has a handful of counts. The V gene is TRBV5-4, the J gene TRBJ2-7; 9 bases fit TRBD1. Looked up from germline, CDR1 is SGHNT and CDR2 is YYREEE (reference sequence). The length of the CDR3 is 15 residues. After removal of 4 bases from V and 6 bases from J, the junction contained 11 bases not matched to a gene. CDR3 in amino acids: CASSMTGTGILEQYF. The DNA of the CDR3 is TGTGCCAGCAGCATGACCGGGACAGGGATTCTCGAGCAGTACTTC.

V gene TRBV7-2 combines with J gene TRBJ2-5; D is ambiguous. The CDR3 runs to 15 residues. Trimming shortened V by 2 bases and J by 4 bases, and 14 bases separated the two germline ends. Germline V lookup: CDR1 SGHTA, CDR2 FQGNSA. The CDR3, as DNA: TGTGCCAGCAGCTTAACCCCCGGGCCAGGAGAGACCCAGTACTTC. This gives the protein CASSLTPGPGETQYF.

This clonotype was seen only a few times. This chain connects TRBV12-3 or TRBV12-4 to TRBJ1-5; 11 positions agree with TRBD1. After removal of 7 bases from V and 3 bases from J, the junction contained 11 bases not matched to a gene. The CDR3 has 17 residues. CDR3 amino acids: CASTPSGTGGVNQPQHF. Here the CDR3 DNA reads TGTGCCAGCACCCCTAGCGGGACAGGGGGTGTCAATCAGCCCCAGCATTTT.

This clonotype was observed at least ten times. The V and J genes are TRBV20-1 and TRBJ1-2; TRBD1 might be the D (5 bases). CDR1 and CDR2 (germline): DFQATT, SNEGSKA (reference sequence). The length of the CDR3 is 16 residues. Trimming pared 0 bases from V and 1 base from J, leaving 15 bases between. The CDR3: CSARDEGDSSNYGYTF. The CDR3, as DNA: TGCAGTGCTAGAGATGAAGGCGACAGCAGTAACTATGGCTACACCTTC.

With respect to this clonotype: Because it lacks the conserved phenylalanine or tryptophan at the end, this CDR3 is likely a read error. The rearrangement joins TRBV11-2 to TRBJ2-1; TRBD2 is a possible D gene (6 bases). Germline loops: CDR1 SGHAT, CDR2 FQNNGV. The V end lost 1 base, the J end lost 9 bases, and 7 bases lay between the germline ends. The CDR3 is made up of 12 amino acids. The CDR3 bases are TGTGCCAGCAGCTTAGGGAGGGCTGAGCAGTTCTGC. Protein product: CASSLGRAEQFC.

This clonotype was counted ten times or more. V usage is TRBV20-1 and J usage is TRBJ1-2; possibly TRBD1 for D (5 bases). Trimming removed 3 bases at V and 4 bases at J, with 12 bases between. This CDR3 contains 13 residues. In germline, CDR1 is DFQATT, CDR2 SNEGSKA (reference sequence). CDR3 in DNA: TGCAGTGCTAGGAAGCAGGGTTCCTATGGCTACACCTTC. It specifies CSARKQGSYGYTF.

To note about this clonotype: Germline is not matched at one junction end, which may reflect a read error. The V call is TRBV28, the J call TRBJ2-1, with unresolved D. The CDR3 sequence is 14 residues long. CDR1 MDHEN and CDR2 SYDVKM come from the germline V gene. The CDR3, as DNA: TGTGCCAGCAGCTTAGGAAGACCTAACAATAAGCAGTTCTTC. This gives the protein CASSLGRPNNKQFF.

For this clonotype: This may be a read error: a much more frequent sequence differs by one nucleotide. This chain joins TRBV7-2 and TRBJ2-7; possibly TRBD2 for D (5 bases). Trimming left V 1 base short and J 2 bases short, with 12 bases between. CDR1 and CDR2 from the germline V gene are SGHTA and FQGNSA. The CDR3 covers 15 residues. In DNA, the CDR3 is TGTGCCAGCAGCTTAGGACGGGGAACCCCCTACGAGCAGTACTTC. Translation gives CASSLGRGTPYEQYF.

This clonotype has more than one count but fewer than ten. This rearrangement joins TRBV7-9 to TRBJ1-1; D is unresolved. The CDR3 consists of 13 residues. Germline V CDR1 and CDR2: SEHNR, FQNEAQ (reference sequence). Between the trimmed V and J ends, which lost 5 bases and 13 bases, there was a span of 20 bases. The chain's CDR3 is CASSRSEHRRNFF. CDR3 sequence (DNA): TGTGCCAGCAGCCGATCCGAACACCGTAGAAATTTCTTT. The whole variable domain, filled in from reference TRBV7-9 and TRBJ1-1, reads DTGVSQNPRHKITKRGQNVTFRCDPISEHNRLYWYRQTLGQGPEFLTYFQNEAQLEKSRLLSDRFSAERPKGSFSTLEIQRTEQGDSAMYLCASSRSEHRRNFFGQGTRLTVV.

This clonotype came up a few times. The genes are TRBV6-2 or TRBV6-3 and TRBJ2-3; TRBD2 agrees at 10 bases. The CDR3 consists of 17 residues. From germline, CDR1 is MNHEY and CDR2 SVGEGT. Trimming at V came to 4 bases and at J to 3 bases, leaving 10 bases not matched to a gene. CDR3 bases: TGTGCCAGCAGTTCGGCTAGCGGGGGAATGGGGACAGATACGCAGTATTTT. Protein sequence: CASSSASGGMGTDTQYF.

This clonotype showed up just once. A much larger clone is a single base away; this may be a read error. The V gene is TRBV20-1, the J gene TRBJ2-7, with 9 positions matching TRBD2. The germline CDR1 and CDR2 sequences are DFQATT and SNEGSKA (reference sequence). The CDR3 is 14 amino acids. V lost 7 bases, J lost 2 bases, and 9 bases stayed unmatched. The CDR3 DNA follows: TGCAGTGATAGCGGCCTAGCGGGGACCTACGAGCAGTACTTC. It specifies CSDSGLAGTYEQYF.

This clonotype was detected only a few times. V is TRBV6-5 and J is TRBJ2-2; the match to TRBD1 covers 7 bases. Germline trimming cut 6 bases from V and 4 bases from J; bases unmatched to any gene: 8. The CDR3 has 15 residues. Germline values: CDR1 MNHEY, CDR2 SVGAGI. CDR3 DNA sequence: TGTGCCAGCAGATCAGGGGGAAGTTTCACCGGGGAGCTGTTTTTT. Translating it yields CASRSGGSFTGELFF.

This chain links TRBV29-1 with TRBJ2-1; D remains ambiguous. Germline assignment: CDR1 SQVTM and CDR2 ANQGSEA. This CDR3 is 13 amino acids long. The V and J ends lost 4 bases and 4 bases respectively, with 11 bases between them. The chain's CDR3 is CSVGFTDYNEQFF. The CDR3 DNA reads TGCAGCGTTGGTTTCACGGATTACAATGAGCAGTTCTTC.

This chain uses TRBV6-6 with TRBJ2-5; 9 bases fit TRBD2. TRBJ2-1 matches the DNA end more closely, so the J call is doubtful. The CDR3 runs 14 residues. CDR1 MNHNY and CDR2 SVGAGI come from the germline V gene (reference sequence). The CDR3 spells CASSGLAGIETQFF. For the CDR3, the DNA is TGTGCCAGCAGCGGGCTAGCGGGGATAGAGACCCAGTTCTTC.

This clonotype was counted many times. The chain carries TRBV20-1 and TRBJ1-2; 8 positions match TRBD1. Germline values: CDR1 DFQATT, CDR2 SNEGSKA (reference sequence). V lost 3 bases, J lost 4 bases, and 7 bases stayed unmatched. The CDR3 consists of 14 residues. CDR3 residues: CSASKAGGTYGYTF. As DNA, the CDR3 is TGCAGTGCTAGCAAGGCAGGGGGCACCTATGGCTACACCTTC.

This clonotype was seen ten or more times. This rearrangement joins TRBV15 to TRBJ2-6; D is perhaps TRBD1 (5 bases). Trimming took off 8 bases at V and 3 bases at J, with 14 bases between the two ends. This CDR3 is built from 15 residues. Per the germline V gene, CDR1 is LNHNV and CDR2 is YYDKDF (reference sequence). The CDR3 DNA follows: TGTGCCACCCGAGAGTGGGGCGATGGGGCCAACGTCCTGACTTTC. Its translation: CATREWGDGANVLTF.

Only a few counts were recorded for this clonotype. The CDR3 here is CAWTPPPGSGGGYTF. The CDR3 DNA is TGTGCCTGGACCCCGCCCCCCGGATCTGGGGGCGGCTACACCTTC. The chain employs TRBV30 and TRBJ1-2; tentative D call: TRBD1 (6 bases). Germline CDR1 GTSNPN, CDR2 SVGIG (reference sequence). Trimming took off 4 bases at V and 8 bases at J, with 23 bases between the two ends. The CDR3 has 15 amino acids.

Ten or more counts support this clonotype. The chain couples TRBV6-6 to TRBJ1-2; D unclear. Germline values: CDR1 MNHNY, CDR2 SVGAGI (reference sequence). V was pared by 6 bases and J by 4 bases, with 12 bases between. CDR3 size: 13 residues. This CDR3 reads CASRSVSTYGYTF. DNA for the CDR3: TGTGCCAGCAGGTCGGTCAGTACCTATGGCTACACCTTC.

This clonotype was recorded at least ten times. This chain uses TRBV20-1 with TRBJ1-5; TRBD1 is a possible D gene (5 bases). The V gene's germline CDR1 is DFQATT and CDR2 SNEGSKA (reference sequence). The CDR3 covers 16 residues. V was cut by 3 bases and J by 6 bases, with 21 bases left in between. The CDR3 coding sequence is TGCAGTGCTAGCATCTGGGGCTCATCGGTTAGTCAGCCCCAGCATTTT. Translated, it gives CSASIWGSSVSQPQHF.

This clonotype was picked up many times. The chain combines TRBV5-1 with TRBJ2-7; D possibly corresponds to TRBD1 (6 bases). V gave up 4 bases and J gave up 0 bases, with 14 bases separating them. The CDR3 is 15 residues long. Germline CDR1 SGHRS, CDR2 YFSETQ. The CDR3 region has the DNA TGCGCCAGCAGCACCCCCGGGACACGCTCCTACGAGCAGTACTTC. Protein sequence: CASSTPGTRSYEQYF.